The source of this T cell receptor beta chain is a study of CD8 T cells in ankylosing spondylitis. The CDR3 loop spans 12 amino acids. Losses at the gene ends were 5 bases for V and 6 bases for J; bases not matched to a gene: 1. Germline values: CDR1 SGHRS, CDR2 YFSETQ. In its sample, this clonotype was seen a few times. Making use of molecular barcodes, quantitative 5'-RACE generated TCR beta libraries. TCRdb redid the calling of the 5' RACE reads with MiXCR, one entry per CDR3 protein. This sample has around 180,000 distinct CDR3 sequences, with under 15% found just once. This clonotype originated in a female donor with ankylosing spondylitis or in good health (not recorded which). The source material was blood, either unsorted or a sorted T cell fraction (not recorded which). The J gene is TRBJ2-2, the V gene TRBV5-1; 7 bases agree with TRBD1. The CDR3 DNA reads TGCGCCAGCAGAACAGGGGCCGGGGAGCTGTTTTTT. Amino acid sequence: CASRTGAGELFF.